These 5 T cell receptor beta chains came from one sample sequenced in a study of T cell responses to AZD1222 COVID-19 vaccine. The assay was immunoSEQ multiplex PCR, and TCRdb's table has in-frame clones only and misses some. Here the sample spans 75,000 to 90,000 clones, about 84% being singletons. This specimen was peripheral blood, taken on day 0 of AZD1222 vaccination. The receptors originated from an adult in good health.

In this sample, this clone turned up once. The rearrangement links TRBV30 to TRBJ2-3; weak D call: TRBD2 (7 bases). The CDR3 spans 14 residues. The V end was cut by 4 bases, the J end by 6 bases, with 17 bases between. In germline, CDR1 is GTSNPN, CDR2 SVGIG (reference sequence). The CDR3 nucleotides are TGTGCCTGGATGATGAAGGGGGGGAGTGATACGCAGTATTTT. Translation: CAWMMKGGSDTQYF.

The chain is built from TRBV28 and TRBJ2-7, with D possibly being TRBD1 (5 bases). The germline V gene encodes CDR1 MDHEN and CDR2 SYDVKM. The CDR3 extends over 16 amino acids. V gave up 5 bases and J gave up 3 bases, with 20 bases separating them. As DNA, the CDR3 is TGTGCCAGCAGTCCGCTTCAGACAGCCCTTAGCTACGAGCAGTACTTC. Protein: CASSPLQTALSYEQYF.

The V call is TRBV7-3, the J call TRBJ1-2; tentative D call: TRBD1 (6 bases). The CDR3 contains 15 residues. V was cut by 1 base and J by 3 bases, with 12 bases left in between. Germline loops: CDR1 SGHTA, CDR2 FQGTGA. CDR3 sequence: CASSLNGGPYYGYTF. The CDR3 DNA reads as TGTGCCAGCAGCTTAAACGGGGGGCCCTACTATGGCTACACCTTC.

J is TRBJ1-2 and V is TRBV5-4, with D unclear. Germline CDR1 is SGHNT and CDR2 is YYREEE (reference sequence). The germline V and J ends were trimmed by 4 bases and 0 bases, with 13 bases remaining between them. There are 15 residues in the CDR3. Here the CDR3 DNA reads TGTGCCAGCAGCCGCGGACGGGGAGCTAACTATGGCTACACCTTC. It translates to CASSRGRGANYGYTF.

V and J are TRBV5-1 and TRBJ1-6, with a weak D call TRBD1 (5 bases). CDR3 length: 14 residues. Per germline, CDR1 SGHRS and CDR2 YFSETQ. The germline V and J ends were trimmed by 1 base and 8 bases, with 10 bases remaining between them. CDR3 loop: CASSLMVGDSPLHF. CDR3 DNA sequence: TGCGCCAGCAGCTTGATGGTAGGGGATTCACCCCTCCACTTT.